Below, 7 T cell receptor beta chains from the same sample are listed, as sequenced in a study of technical replicates of blood from several donors. The protocol was immunoSEQ multiplex PCR, while the TCRdb copy is restricted to in-frame clones and leaves out a portion. This sample yields under 95,000 clones, of which about 94% are seen a single time; about 0.26% belongs to the top ten. The sequenced sample consisted of T cells isolated from PBMCs. The source of these receptors is a human donor in good health.

CDR3 nucleotides: TGTGCCAGTAATAAATTGGGCAGGGGGCCAGTCGTTGAAAAACTGTTTTTT. This codes for CASNKLGRGPVVEKLFF. The chain has TRBV19 and TRBJ1-4; 8 nucleotides line up with TRBD1. From germline, CDR1 is LNHDA and CDR2 SQIVND (reference sequence). Germline trimming cut 7 bases from V and 7 bases from J; bases unmatched to any gene: 17. The CDR3 is 17 amino acids. The whole variable domain, remainder taken from reference TRBV19 and TRBJ1-4, is DGGITQSPKYLFRKEGQNVTLSCEQNLNHDAMYWYRQDPGQGLRLIYYSQIVNDFQKGDIAEGYSVSREKKESFPLTVTSAQKNPTAFYLCASNKLGRGPVVEKLFFGSGTQLSVL.

J is TRBJ2-1 and V is TRBV19, with a tentative D call TRBD2 (5 bases). The CDR3 extends over 18 amino acids. The ends were cut back, 6 bases at V and 1 base at J, with 22 bases in the middle. The germline CDR1 and CDR2 sequences are LNHDA and SQIVND (reference sequence). The CDR3 here is CASSRPFEGVGSYNEQFF. CDR3 nucleotide sequence: TGTGCCAGTAGCCGCCCGTTTGAGGGTGTTGGGTCCTACAATGAGCAGTTCTTC.

V and J are TRBV4-1 and TRBJ1-3; D is uncertain. Germline loops: CDR1 MGHRA, CDR2 YSYEKL. Trimming shortened V by 3 bases and J by 0 bases, and 9 bases separated the two germline ends. The CDR3 consists of 15 residues. The CDR3 DNA reads TGCGCCAGCAGCCAGGAGGGCTTCTCTGGAAACACCATATATTTT. It specifies CASSQEGFSGNTIYF.

The chain has TRBV6-1 and TRBJ1-1; TRBD1 matches 7 bases. The CDR3 is 12 residues long. Germline V gene lookup returns CDR1 MNHNS and CDR2 SASEGT. The J segment lost 10 bases and the V segment lost 7 bases, leaving 9 bases of the junction unmatched. The CDR3, as DNA: TGTGCCAGCATAAGGGACAGAGGTGTAGCTTTCTTT. Protein sequence: CASIRDRGVAFF.

This chain links TRBV7-9 with TRBJ1-2; 8 bases match TRBD1. The CDR3 extends over 14 amino acids. The junction had 3 bases not matched to a gene; V was cut back by 3 bases and J by 3 bases. Germline V gene sequence: CDR1 SEHNR, CDR2 FQNEAQ (reference sequence). The CDR3 sequence: CASSLSTGDYGYTF. The CDR3 nucleotides read TGTGCCAGCAGCTTGTCGACAGGGGACTATGGCTACACCTTC. The whole variable domain, remainder taken from reference TRBV7-9 and TRBJ1-2, is DTGVSQNPRHKITKRGQNVTFRCDPISEHNRLYWYRQTLGQGPEFLTYFQNEAQLEKSRLLSDRFSAERPKGSFSTLEIQRTEQGDSAMYLCASSLSTGDYGYTFGSGTRLTVV.

This sequence joins TRBV5-1 and TRBJ2-2, with D unresolved. The CDR3 extends over 14 amino acids. V was trimmed by 3 bases and J by 5 bases, leaving 11 bases between them. CDR1 is SGHRS and CDR2 is YFSETQ in the germline V gene. CDR3 DNA: TGCGCCAGCAGCTCCTACCTTTCGACCGGGGAGCTGTTTTTT. As protein: CASSSYLSTGELFF.

The J gene is TRBJ2-5, the V gene TRBV19; possible D gene TRBD1, 6 bases. The CDR3 is 13 residues long. Between the trimmed V and J ends, which lost 6 bases and 3 bases, there was a span of 11 bases. Germline V gene data show CDR1 as LNHDA and CDR2 as SQIVND (reference sequence). The CDR3 region is CASRARGEETQYF. Here the CDR3 DNA reads TGTGCCAGTAGAGCCAGGGGCGAAGAGACCCAGTACTTC.